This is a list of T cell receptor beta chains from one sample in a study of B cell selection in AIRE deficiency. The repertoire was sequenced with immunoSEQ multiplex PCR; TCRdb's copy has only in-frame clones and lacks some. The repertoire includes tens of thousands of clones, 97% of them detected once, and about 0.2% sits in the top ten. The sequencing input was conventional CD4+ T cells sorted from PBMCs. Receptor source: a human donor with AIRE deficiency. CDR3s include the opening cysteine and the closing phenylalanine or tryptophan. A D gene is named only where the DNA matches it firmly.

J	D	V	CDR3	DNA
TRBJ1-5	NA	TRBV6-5	CASSYLDHSNQPQHF	TGTGCCAGCAGTTACCTGGACCATAGCAATCAGCCCCAGCATTTT
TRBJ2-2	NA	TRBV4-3	CASSQEHLGVPTGELFF	TGCGCCAGCAGCCAAGAACATCTAGGGGTCCCCACCGGGGAGCTGTTTTTT
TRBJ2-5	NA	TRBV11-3	CASSLAGQPGGHF	TGTGCCAGCAGCTTAGCGGGACAGCCCGGGGGGCACTTC
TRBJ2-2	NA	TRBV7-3	CASSLDGGGDTGELFF	TGTGCCAGCAGCCTCGATGGTGGGGGAGACACCGGGGAGCTGTTTTTT
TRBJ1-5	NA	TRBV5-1	CASSLVGNQPQHF	TGCGCCAGCAGCTTGGTGGGGAATCAGCCCCAGCATTTT
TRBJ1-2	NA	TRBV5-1	CASSTEYHGGYTF	TGCGCCAGCAGCACGGAGTATCACGGGGGCTACACCTTC
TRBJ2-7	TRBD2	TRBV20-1	CSATSGLEQYF	TGCAGTGCTACTAGCGGGCTCGAGCAGTACTTC
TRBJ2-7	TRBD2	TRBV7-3	CASSREREREQYF	TGTGCCAGCAGCCGGGAGCGGGAGCGCGAGCAGTACTTC
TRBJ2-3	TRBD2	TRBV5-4	CASSLEASGSLPHTDTQYF	TGTGCCAGCAGCTTGGAGGCTAGCGGGAGCCTCCCCCACACAGATACGCAGTATTTT
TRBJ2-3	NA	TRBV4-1	CASSQDRGPVSTDTQYF	TGCGCCAGCAGCCAAGATCGAGGGCCAGTTAGCACAGATACGCAGTATTTT
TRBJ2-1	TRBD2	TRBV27	CASSPSGLAAYNEQFF	TGTGCCAGCAGTCCCTCGGGACTAGCGGCCTACAATGAGCAGTTCTTC
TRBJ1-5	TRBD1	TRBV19	CATGDRGNQPQHF	TGTGCCACCGGGGACAGGGGGAATCAGCCCCAGCATTTT
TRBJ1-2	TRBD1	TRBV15	CATSRNRGMYGYTF	TGTGCCACCAGCAGAAACAGGGGAATGTATGGCTACACCTTC
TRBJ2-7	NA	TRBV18	CASSPNSGDHEQYF	TGTGCCAGCTCACCTAATTCAGGGGACCACGAGCAGTACTTC
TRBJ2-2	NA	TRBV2	CASSERAYTGELFF	TGTGCCAGCAGTGAAAGAGCTTACACCGGGGAGCTGTTTTTT
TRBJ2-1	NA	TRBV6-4	CASSDSGGEQFF	TGTGCCAGCAGTGACTCTGGCGGTGAGCAGTTCTTC